A selection of T cell receptor beta chains follows, all from one sample in a study of blood T cell repertoires in COVID-19. Using immunoSEQ multiplex PCR, the repertoire was profiled, and TCRdb retains in-frame clones only, with some absent. The repertoire holds 88,000 or so clones, with 79% as singletons. Sequencing used peripheral blood. These TCRs come from a human donor in a cohort sampled during active COVID-19. CDR3s include the opening cysteine and the closing phenylalanine or tryptophan. D genes are given only for firm matches. A clone size is listed for some rows: how often the clone was seen (once, few, many), or a class if it is expanded.

>TRBV27|TRBD2|NA|TRBJ2-1
TGTGCCAGCAGTTTATCCGGGACTAGCGGATACAATGAGCAGTTCTTC
CASSLSGTSGYNEQFF
>TRBV19|NA|NA|TRBJ2-1
TGTGCCAGTAGGCTCCATGATGGACTCAACAATGAGCAGTTCTTC
CASRLHDGLNNEQFF
>TRBV28|TRBD1|NA|TRBJ1-5
TGTGCCAGCAGCCCCCGGCTGGCAGGGGGGCATTTAGGGACTCAGCCCCAGCATTTT
CASSPRLAGGHLGTQPQHF
>TRBV3-1/TRBV3-2|TRBD1|NA|TRBJ1-1
TGTGCCAGCAGCCCGACACAGGGGAGTGAAGCTTTCTTT
CASSPTQGSEAFF
>TRBV5-1|NA|NA|TRBJ2-2
TGCGCCAGCAGCCAGGGGGGAACGAACACCGGGGAGCTGTTTTTT
CASSQGGTNTGELFF
>TRBV11-3|NA|NA|TRBJ2-2
TGTGCCAGCAGCTTAGTTTCCACTTCCACCGGGGAGCTGTTTTTT
CASSLVSTSTGELFF
>TRBV7-9|TRBD1|NA|TRBJ2-7
TGTGCCAGCAGCAAACTTGGGGGGACAGGGGTACCCCCGAGCTCCTACGAGCAGTACTTC
CASSKLGGTGVPPSSYEQYF
>TRBV7-6|NA|NA|TRBJ1-5
TGTGCCAGCAGCTTCAGGGAGGGGCCCAATCAGCCCCAGCATTTT
CASSFREGPNQPQHF
>TRBV27|NA|NA|TRBJ2-3
TGTGCCAGCAGTTTGACACTCACAGATACGCAGTATTTT
CASSLTLTDTQYF
>TRBV19|TRBD2|NA|TRBJ2-3
TGTGCCAGTAGTAAGACCGGGACTAGCGGGAGGACAGATACGCAGTATTTT
CASSKTGTSGRTDTQYF
>TRBV5-1|NA|NA|TRBJ2-1
TGCGCCAGCAGCTTGGACCCGGGACTCTCCCTAGGGAATGAGCAGTTCTTC
CASSLDPGLSLGNEQFF
>TRBV5-1|NA|NA|TRBJ1-1
TGCGCCAGCAGCTTCTACGGCAGGGACACTGAAGCTTTCTTT
CASSFYGRDTEAFF
>TRBV6-5|NA|NA|TRBJ2-6
TGTGCCAGCACCCCCCCAGGCTACGGGGCCAACGTCCTGACTTTC
CASTPPGYGANVLTF
>TRBV10-1|NA|NA|TRBJ2-7
TGCGCCAGCAGTCTCCCCGGGGGGCGAATCAACGAGCAGTACTTC
CASSLPGGRINEQYF
>TRBV5-1|NA|NA|TRBJ2-5
TGCGCCAGCAGCTTGGAGGGGGACCAAGAGACCCAGTACTTC
CASSLEGDQETQYF
>TRBV27|TRBD1|NA|TRBJ2-1
TGTGCCAGCAGGACAGGGTACAATGAGCAGTTCTTC
CASRTGYNEQFF
>TRBV5-6|NA|NA|TRBJ1-4
TGTGCCAGCAGCTTGTGGGCAGGGACTAATGAAAAACTGTTTTTT
CASSLWAGTNEKLFF
>TRBV6-2/TRBV6-3|TRBD2|NA|TRBJ2-5
TGTGCCAGCAGTCCCCGACTAGCGCCCAACGGGGAGACCCAGTACTTC
CASSPRLAPNGETQYF
>TRBV3-1/TRBV3-2|TRBD1|NA|TRBJ2-5
TGTGCCAGCAGCCAATCCGGGACAGGGGGAGAGACCCAGTACTTC
CASSQSGTGGETQYF
>TRBV28|TRBD2|once|TRBJ2-3
TGTGCCAGCAGTTTCATCGTAGCGGGAGCCGTCTCTAGCACAGATACGCAGTATTTT
CASSFIVAGAVSSTDTQYF